One and the same sample provided the 15 T cell receptor beta chains below, sequenced in a study of blood T cells in healthy people across ages. For the second PCR, which ran for about 6 to 12 cycles, a sample-barcoded 5' primer and a J-beta primer mix were used. TCRdb itself ran the 5' RACE reads through MiXCR, one entry per CDR3 protein. The sample contains approximately 690,000 distinct CDR3 sequences, approximately 50% of which appear only once. Material for sequencing was blood. Source of these receptors: a man aged 55 to 70 in good health.

In this sample, this clonotype turned up once. V and J are TRBV5-1 and TRBJ2-1; D is perhaps TRBD2 (5 bases). Germline CDR1 reads SGHRS; CDR2 reads YFSETQ. Between the trimmed V and J ends, which lost 7 bases and 5 bases, there was a span of 10 bases. This CDR3 region has 12 residues. CDR3: CASRGLNNEQFF. For the CDR3, the DNA is TGCGCCAGCCGCGGACTGAACAATGAGCAGTTCTTC. Combining the CDR3 with reference TRBV5-1 and TRBJ2-1 gives the whole variable domain KAGVTQTPRYLIKTRGQQVTLSCSPISGHRSVSWYQQTPGQGLQFLFEYFSETQRNKGNFPGRFSGRQFSNSRSEMNVSTLELGDSALYLCASRGLNNEQFFGPGTRLTVL.

This clonotype was observed a handful of times. The gene calls are TRBV21-1 and TRBJ2-5; TRBD1 was called by the table and not checked on the DNA. TRBV21-1 is described as a pseudogene. The CDR3 spans 16 residues. CDR3 loop: CASSFGPRTGVETQYF. CDR3 sequence (DNA): TGTGCCAGCAGCTTTGGGCCGAGGACAGGGGTGGAGACCCAGTACTTC.

In DNA form, the CDR3 reads TGTGCCAGCTCTTCGACAGGGCCCTACAATGAGCAGTTCTTC. Its protein is CASSSTGPYNEQFF. The J gene is TRBJ2-1, the V gene TRBV6-1; 7 bases are a match to TRBD1. The germline gives CDR1 MNHNS, CDR2 SASEGT. J gave up 2 bases and V 8 bases, and 6 bases lay outside the gene matches. This CDR3 is built from 14 residues.

DNA for the CDR3: TGTGCCAGCAGCTGGGGGACAGGGGATCGGGAGACCCAGTACTTC. It is translated as CASSWGTGDRETQYF. This chain connects TRBV11-2 to TRBJ2-5, with 10 bases fitting TRBD1. The V gene's germline CDR1 is SGHAT and CDR2 FQNNGV. The V segment lost 4 bases and the J segment 5 bases; nucleotides outside the gene matches: 7. The CDR3 runs to 15 residues.

The chain recombines TRBV12-3 or TRBV12-4 with TRBJ2-5; TRBD2 aligns across 7 bases. The CDR3 spans 14 residues. V gave up 9 bases and J gave up 4 bases; unmatched junction bases: 11. This CDR3 is CASAGAGRGETQYF. CDR3 nucleotides: TGTGCCAGTGCGGGAGCGGGTAGGGGAGAGACCCAGTACTTC.

The V gene is TRBV7-9, the J gene TRBJ2-7, with no clear D. The CDR3 is 16 residues long. From germline, CDR1 is SEHNR and CDR2 FQNEAQ (reference sequence). With 0 bases removed from V and 0 bases from J, the gap between germline ends came to 12 bases. The DNA for the CDR3 is TGTGCCAGCAGCTTAGCGCAAGGATTGAGCTCCTACGAGCAGTACTTC. This codes for CASSLAQGLSSYEQYF.

The chain links TRBV11-3 to TRBJ2-5; 8 bases match TRBD1. Per germline, CDR1 SGHNT and CDR2 YENEEA. V gave up 5 bases and J gave up 0 bases; unmatched junction bases: 8. This CDR3 has 16 residues. In DNA form, the CDR3 reads TGTGCCAGCAGCCCAGGGGGCACTGGGTACCAAGAGACCCAGTACTTC. It is translated as CASSPGGTGYQETQYF.

To note about this clonotype: The junction shows a germline mismatch at one end, possibly a read error. The V gene is TRBV10-3, the J gene TRBJ2-7; TRBD2 might be the D (5 bases). This CDR3 contains 13 residues. Germline CDR1 ENHRY, CDR2 SYGVKD. The CDR3 DNA reads as TGTGCCATCAGACAAGTATCCGACTACGAGCGGTACTTC. This translates into CAIRQVSDYERYF.

The chain carries TRBV7-9 and TRBJ2-3; D might be TRBD1 or TRBD2, each matching 5 bases. Trimming removed 1 base at V and 2 bases at J, with 13 bases between. The CDR3 length is 16 residues. The V gene's germline CDR1 is SEHNR and CDR2 FQNEAQ (reference sequence). Written as DNA, the CDR3 is TGTGCCAGCAGCTTAGTCCGAGGGGCCAACACAGATACGCAGTATTTT. Amino acids: CASSLVRGANTDTQYF.

This clonotype has just a few counts. The chain employs TRBV4-1 and TRBJ1-5; possible D gene TRBD1, 5 bases. The germline V and J ends were trimmed by 4 bases and 0 bases, with 10 bases remaining between them. CDR1 is MGHRA and CDR2 is YSYEKL in the germline V gene. CDR3 length equals 15 residues. The CDR3 reads CASSLGDYSNQPQHF. The CDR3 DNA sequence: TGCGCCAGCAGCCTTGGGGACTATAGCAATCAGCCCCAGCATTTT.

This sequence joins TRBV21-1 and TRBJ2-5; TRBD1, the table's D call, lacks a check against the DNA. The J call may be mistaken, given a closer DNA end match to TRBJ2-7. TRBV21-1 is annotated as a pseudogene. The CDR3 is made up of 15 amino acids. CDR3 DNA: TGTGCCAGCAGCAAGGCGCAAAGAGGACACAACGAGCAGTACTTC. It encodes CASSKAQRGHNEQYF.

In this sample, this clonotype turned up a few times. The chain recombines TRBV21-1 with TRBJ2-5; the table's D call TRBD1 went unverified against the DNA. TRBV21-1 is a known pseudogene. The CDR3 spans 13 residues. CDR3 sequence: CASKTGGAETQYF. The CDR3 nucleotides read TGTGCCAGCAAAACAGGGGGCGCGGAGACCCAGTACTTC.

The gene calls are TRBV2 and TRBJ2-1, with no clear D. V was pared by 6 bases and J by 5 bases, with 5 bases between. The CDR3 covers 11 residues. The germline V gene encodes CDR1 SNHLY and CDR2 FYNNEI. CDR3 amino acids: CASRNNNEQFF. The CDR3 DNA reads TGTGCCAGCAGGAACAACAATGAGCAGTTCTTC. The complete variable domain, with remaining parts taken from reference TRBV2 and TRBJ2-1, reads EPEVTQTPSHQVTQMGQEVILRCVPISNHLYFYWYRQILGQKVEFLVSFYNNEISEKSEIFDDQFSVERPDGSNFTLKIRSTKLEDSAMYFCASRNNNEQFFGPGTRLTVL.

The V call is TRBV4-3, the J call TRBJ2-1; 8 positions match TRBD2. The ends lost 4 bases at V and 7 bases at J; junction bases unmatched: 12. The CDR3 runs to 16 residues. Germline V gene lookup returns CDR1 LGHNA and CDR2 YSLEER. As DNA, the CDR3 is TGCGCCAGCAGCCCCCGACGGGGGGGCAATCTGAATGAGCAGTTCTTC. Translation gives CASSPRRGGNLNEQFF.

The genes are TRBV18 and TRBJ1-1; no clear D gene. The V and J ends lost 2 bases and 0 bases respectively, with 7 bases between them. This CDR3 has 14 amino acids. The germline CDR1 and CDR2 sequences are KGHSH and LQKENI. DNA of the CDR3: TGTGCCAGCTCACCAGGCGGCATGAACACTGAAGCTTTCTTT. It translates to CASSPGGMNTEAFF.